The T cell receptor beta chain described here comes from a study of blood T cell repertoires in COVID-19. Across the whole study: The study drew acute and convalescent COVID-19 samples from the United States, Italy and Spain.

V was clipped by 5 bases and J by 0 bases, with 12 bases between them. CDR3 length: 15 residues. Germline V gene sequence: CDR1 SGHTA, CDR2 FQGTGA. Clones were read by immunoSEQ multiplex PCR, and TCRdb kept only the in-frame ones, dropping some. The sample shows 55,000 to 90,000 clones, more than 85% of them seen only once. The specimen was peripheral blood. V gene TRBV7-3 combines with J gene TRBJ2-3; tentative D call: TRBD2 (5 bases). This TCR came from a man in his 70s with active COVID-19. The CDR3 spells CASSPGLPSTDTQYF. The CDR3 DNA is TGTGCCAGCAGCCCCGGACTTCCAAGCACAGATACGCAGTATTTT. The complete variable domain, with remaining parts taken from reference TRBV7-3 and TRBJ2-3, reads GAGVSQTPSNKVTEKGKYVELRCDPISGHTALYWYRQSLGQGPEFLIYFQGTGAADDSGLPNDRFFAVRPEGSVSTLKIQRTERGDSAVYLCASSPGLPSTDTQYFGPGTRLTVL.